Listed below are T cell receptor beta chains from one sample, sequenced in a study of T-cell reconstitution after alpha-beta-depleted transplantation in children. Each CDR3 protein is one row after TCRdb ran MiXCR on the PCR reads. Of 350,000 to 450,000 distinct CDR3 sequences in the sample, 20% were seen once. Sequences were derived from PBMCs from the stem cell graft donor, sampled from the stem cell graft. The receptors derive from a human donor who donated a stem cell graft to a child with acute myeloid leukemia. Each CDR3 is given with its conserved first and last residue. A D gene is named only where the DNA matches it firmly. Some rows have no size entry. The others give once, few or many, or a class for an expanded clone.

v_call: TRBV29-1; d_call: NA; clone_size: many; j_call: TRBJ2-6; cdr3_aa: CSVLWAGANVLTF; cdr3_nt: TGCAGCGTTCTCTGGGCTGGGGCCAACGTCCTGACTTTC
v_call: TRBV20-1; d_call: TRBD1; clone_size: many; j_call: TRBJ1-3; cdr3_aa: CSARTGADSGNTIYF; cdr3_nt: TGCAGTGCTAGAACAGGGGCAGACTCTGGAAACACCATATATTTT
v_call: TRBV29-1; d_call: NA; clone_size: NA; j_call: TRBJ2-4; cdr3_aa: CSVAMSGGIQYF; cdr3_nt: TGCAGCGTTGCTATGAGCGGAGGAATTCAGTACTTC
v_call: TRBV7-2; d_call: TRBD2; clone_size: few; j_call: TRBJ2-3; cdr3_aa: CASSLVGLAGGVNTQYF; cdr3_nt: TGTGCCAGCAGCTTAGTGGGACTAGCGGGAGGCGTTAATACGCAGTATTTT
v_call: TRBV25-1; d_call: NA; clone_size: NA; j_call: TRBJ2-7; cdr3_aa: CASTGVEQYF; cdr3_nt: TGTGCCAGCACGGGCGTAGAGCAGTACTTC
v_call: TRBV3-1; d_call: NA; clone_size: few; j_call: TRBJ1-4; cdr3_aa: CASSPRTVPNEKLFF; cdr3_nt: TGTGCCAGCAGCCCTAGGACAGTCCCTAATGAAAAACTGTTTTTT
v_call: TRBV20-1; d_call: NA; clone_size: many; j_call: TRBJ1-4; cdr3_aa: CSALQNHEKLFF; cdr3_nt: TGCAGTGCTTTACAGAACCATGAAAAACTGTTTTTT
v_call: TRBV4-3; d_call: TRBD1; clone_size: NA; j_call: TRBJ2-3; cdr3_aa: CASSHRTGGVTDTQYF; cdr3_nt: TGCGCCAGCAGCCACCGGACAGGGGGGGTCACAGATACGCAGTATTTT
v_call: TRBV10-3; d_call: NA; clone_size: NA; j_call: TRBJ2-1; cdr3_aa: CAISPQGEQFF; cdr3_nt: TGTGCCATCAGTCCACAGGGTGAGCAGTTCTTC
v_call: TRBV5-1; d_call: NA; clone_size: NA; j_call: TRBJ2-1; cdr3_aa: CASSPKPPLYNEQFF; cdr3_nt: TGCGCCAGCAGCCCTAAGCCCCCACTCTACAATGAGCAGTTCTTC
v_call: TRBV20-1; d_call: NA; clone_size: NA; j_call: TRBJ1-1; cdr3_aa: CSGVGGYTEAFF; cdr3_nt: TGCAGTGGAGTGGGTGGGTACACTGAAGCTTTCTTT
v_call: TRBV10-1; d_call: NA; clone_size: NA; j_call: TRBJ2-3; cdr3_aa: CASSESVASTDTQYF; cdr3_nt: TGCGCCAGCAGTGAGTCGGTAGCCTCGACAGATACGCAGTATTTT
v_call: TRBV29-1; d_call: TRBD2; clone_size: few; j_call: TRBJ2-1; cdr3_aa: CSVEVAAGISRNEQFF; cdr3_nt: TGCAGCGTTGAAGTTGCAGCGGGAATCTCGAGGAATGAGCAGTTCTTC
v_call: TRBV4-2; d_call: TRBD2; clone_size: few; j_call: TRBJ2-3; cdr3_aa: CASSGTSADTQYF; cdr3_nt: TGTGCCAGCAGCGGGACTAGCGCAGATACGCAGTATTTT
v_call: TRBV27; d_call: NA; clone_size: NA; j_call: TRBJ2-2; cdr3_aa: CASSPDTFTGELFF; cdr3_nt: TGTGCCAGCAGTCCGGACACTTTTACCGGGGAGCTGTTTTTT
v_call: TRBV6-4; d_call: TRBD1; clone_size: many; j_call: TRBJ2-1; cdr3_aa: CASGNPGTEYNEQFF; cdr3_nt: TGTGCCAGCGGAAATCCCGGGACAGAGTACAATGAGCAGTTCTTC
v_call: TRBV20-1; d_call: NA; clone_size: NA; j_call: TRBJ2-7; cdr3_aa: CSYGGRVTYEQYF; cdr3_nt: TGCAGCTACGGGGGCAGGGTGACTTACGAGCAGTACTTC